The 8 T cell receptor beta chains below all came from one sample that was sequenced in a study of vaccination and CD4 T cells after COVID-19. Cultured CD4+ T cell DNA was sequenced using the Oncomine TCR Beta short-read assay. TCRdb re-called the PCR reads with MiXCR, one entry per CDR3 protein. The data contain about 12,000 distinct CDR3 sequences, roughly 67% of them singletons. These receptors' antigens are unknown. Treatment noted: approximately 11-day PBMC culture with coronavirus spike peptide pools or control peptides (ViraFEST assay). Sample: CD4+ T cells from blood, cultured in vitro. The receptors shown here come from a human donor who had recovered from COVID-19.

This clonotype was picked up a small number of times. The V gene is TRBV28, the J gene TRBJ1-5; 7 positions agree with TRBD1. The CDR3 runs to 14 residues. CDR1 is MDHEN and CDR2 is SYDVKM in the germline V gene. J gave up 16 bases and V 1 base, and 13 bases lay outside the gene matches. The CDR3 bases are TGTGCCAGCAGTTTATTCCAGGGGGTAGGTTCGCGTCATTTT. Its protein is CASSLFQGVGSRHF. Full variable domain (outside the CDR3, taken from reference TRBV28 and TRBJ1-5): DVKVTQSSRYLVKRTGEKVFLECVQDMDHENMFWYRQDPGLGLRLIYFSYDVKMKEKGDIPEGYSVSREKKERFSLILESASTNQTSMYLCASSLFQGVGSRHFGDGTRLSIL.

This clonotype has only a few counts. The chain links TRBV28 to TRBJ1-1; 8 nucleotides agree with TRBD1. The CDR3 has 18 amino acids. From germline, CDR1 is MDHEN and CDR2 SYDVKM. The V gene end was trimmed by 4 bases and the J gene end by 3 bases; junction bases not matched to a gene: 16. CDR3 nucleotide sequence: TGTGCCAGCAGTTATGATTGGACAGGGACTAGTAGGTACACTGAAGCTTTCTTT. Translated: CASSYDWTGTSRYTEAFF.

CDR3 nucleotide sequence: TGTGCCAGCGCCCCGGCGGGAGGGGGGGCAGATACGCAGTATTTT. Encoded protein: CASAPAGGGADTQYF. The chain recombines TRBV6-1 with TRBJ2-3; TRBD2 agrees at 9 bases. Looked up from germline, CDR1 is MNHNS and CDR2 is SASEGT. V shed 8 bases and J 4 bases; nucleotides not matched to a gene: 10. The CDR3 covers 15 residues.

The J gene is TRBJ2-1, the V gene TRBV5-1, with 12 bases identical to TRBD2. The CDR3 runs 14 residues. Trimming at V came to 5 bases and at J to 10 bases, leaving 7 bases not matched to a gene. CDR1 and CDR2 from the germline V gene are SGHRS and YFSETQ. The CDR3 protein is CASRASGGAGEQFF. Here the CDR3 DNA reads TGCGCCAGCAGGGCTAGCGGGGGGGCAGGAGAGCAGTTCTTC.

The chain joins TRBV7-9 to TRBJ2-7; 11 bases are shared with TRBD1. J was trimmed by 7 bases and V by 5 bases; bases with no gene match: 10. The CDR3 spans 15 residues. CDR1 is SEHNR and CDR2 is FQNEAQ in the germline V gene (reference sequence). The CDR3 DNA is TGTGCCAGCAGCAGGACAGGGGGCGGCCCGGGGGAGCAGTACTTC. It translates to CASSRTGGGPGEQYF.

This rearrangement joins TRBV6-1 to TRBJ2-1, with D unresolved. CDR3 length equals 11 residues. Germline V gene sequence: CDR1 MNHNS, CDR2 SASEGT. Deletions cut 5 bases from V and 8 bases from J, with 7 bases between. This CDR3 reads CASSTEDEQFF. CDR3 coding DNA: TGTGCCAGCAGTACTGAGGATGAGCAGTTCTTC.

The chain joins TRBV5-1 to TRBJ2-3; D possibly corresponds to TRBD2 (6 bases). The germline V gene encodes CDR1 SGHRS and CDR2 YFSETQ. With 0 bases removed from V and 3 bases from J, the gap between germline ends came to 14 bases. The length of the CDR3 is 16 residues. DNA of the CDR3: TGCGCCAGCAGCTTGGTTCGGCGGGGTGGGACAGATACGCAGTATTTT. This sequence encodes CASSLVRRGGTDTQYF.

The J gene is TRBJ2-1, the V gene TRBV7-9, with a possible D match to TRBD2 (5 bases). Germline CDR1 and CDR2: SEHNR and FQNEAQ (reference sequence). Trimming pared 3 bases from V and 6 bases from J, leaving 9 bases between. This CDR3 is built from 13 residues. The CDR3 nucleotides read TGTGCCAGCAGCTTCGAGGGCCTCAATGAGCAGTTCTTC. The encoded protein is CASSFEGLNEQFF.